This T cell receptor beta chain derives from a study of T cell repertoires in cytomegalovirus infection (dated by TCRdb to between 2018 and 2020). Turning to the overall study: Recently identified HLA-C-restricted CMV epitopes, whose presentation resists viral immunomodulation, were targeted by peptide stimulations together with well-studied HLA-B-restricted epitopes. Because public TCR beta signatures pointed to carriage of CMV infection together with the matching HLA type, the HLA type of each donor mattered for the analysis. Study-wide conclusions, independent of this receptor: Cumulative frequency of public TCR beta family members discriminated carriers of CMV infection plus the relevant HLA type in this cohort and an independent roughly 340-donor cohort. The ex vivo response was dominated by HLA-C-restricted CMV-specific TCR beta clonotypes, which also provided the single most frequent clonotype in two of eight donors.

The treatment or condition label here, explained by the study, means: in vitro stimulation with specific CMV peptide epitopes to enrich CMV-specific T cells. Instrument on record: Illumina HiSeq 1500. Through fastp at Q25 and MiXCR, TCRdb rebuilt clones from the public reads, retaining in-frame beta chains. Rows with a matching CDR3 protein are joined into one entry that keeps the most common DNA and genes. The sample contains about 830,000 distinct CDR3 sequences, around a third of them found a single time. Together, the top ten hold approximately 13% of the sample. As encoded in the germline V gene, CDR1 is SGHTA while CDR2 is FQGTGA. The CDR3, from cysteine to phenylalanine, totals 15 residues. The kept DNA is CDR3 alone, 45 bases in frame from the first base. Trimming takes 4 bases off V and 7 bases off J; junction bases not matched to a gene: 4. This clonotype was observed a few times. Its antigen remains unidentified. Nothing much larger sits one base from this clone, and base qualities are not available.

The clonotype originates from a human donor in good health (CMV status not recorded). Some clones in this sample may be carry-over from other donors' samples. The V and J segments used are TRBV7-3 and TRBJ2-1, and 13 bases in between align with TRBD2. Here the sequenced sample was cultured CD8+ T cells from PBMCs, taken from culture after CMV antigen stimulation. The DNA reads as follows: TGTGCCAGCAGCTCTAGGGGACTAGCGGGGAATGAGCAGTTCTTC. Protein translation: CASSSRGLAGNEQFF.